These T cell receptor beta chains were read from a single sample in a study of Tregs in tolerant kidney transplant recipients. The protocol was immunoSEQ multiplex PCR, while the TCRdb copy is restricted to in-frame clones and leaves out a portion. This table holds about 5,600 clones, around 87% found once. What these receptors recognize is not known. Sequenced material: Tregs from blood cultured with allogeneic cells, taken before the transplant. These receptors were obtained from a human patient who received a combined kidney and bone marrow transplant. CDR3s include the opening cysteine and the closing phenylalanine or tryptophan. Fields, in order: clone size, D gene, V gene, J gene, CDR3 protein, CDR3 DNA. D genes are given only for firm matches. Some rows mark clone size as missing; the rest say once, few, many or name a class of expanded clone.

once	-	TRBV21-1	TRBJ1-6	CASDRGTYNSPLHF	TGTGCCAGCGACAGGGGCACTTATAATTCACCCCTCCACTTT
-	TRBD1	TRBV6-1	TRBJ2-7	CASSEAGGQGKPSEQYF	TGTGCCAGCAGTGAAGCGGGGGGACAGGGGAAGCCAAGCGAGCAGTACTTC
-	-	TRBV7-2	TRBJ2-3	CASSSGRGAGDTQYF	TGTGCCAGCTCCTCCGGGCGGGGTGCTGGGGATACGCAGTATTTT
once	TRBD1	TRBV5-4	TRBJ1-1	CASSLEQGATEAFF	TGTGCCAGCAGCTTAGAACAGGGGGCCACTGAAGCTTTCTTT
-	-	TRBV7-2	TRBJ1-2	CATQRGGTNYGYTF	TGTGCCACCCAAAGGGGGGGGACTAACTATGGCTACACCTTC
once	-	TRBV5-1	TRBJ2-5	CASSTGLEETQYF	TGCGCCAGCAGCACGGGACTGGAAGAGACCCAGTACTTC
-	TRBD2	TRBV6-1	TRBJ2-2	CASSGGRLAGVGGELFF	TGTGCCAGCAGTGGGGGTCGACTAGCGGGAGTTGGCGGGGAGCTGTTTTTT
few	TRBD2	TRBV5-5	TRBJ2-2	CASSSPRGGAIGELFF	TGTGCCAGCAGCTCCCCCCGCGGGGGGGCCATCGGGGAGCTGTTTTTT
-	-	TRBV19	TRBJ1-5	CASTPPRGRLGDQPQHF	TGTGCCAGTACCCCCCCAAGGGGCAGGCTTGGGGATCAGCCCCAGCATTTT
-	-	TRBV7-4	TRBJ2-7	CASSQRSREQYF	TGTGCCAGCAGCCAACGGAGTCGCGAGCAGTACTTC
-	-	TRBV2	TRBJ2-1	CASSPGNEQFF	TGTGCCAGCAGTCCAGGCAATGAGCAGTTCTTC
-	-	TRBV14	TRBJ1-2	CASSQQAGFGGYTF	TGTGCCAGCAGCCAACAGGCAGGTTTCGGTGGCTACACCTTC
-	-	TRBV7-2	TRBJ2-2	CASSPSRNTGELFF	TGTGCCAGCAGTCCGAGTCGGAACACCGGGGAGCTGTTTTTT